This TCR beta chain was identified in a study of blood T cell repertoires in COVID-19. On the study more broadly: The United States, Italy and Spain supplied acute and convalescent COVID-19 samples.

Under the authors' procedure: Reference gene primer amplification gave nucleated cell count estimates. Sequencing used immunoSEQ multiplex PCR; TCRdb keeps in-frame clones, though not all of them. The V and J calls and clone size are taken from that table; D and trimming were inferred from the DNA. Here the sample spans 300,000 to 350,000 clones, roughly 90% being singletons. In Seattle, patients joined the study during active infection and were tracked longitudinally. CDR1 is SGHAT and CDR2 is FQNNGV in the germline V gene. V lost 5 bases to trimming and J lost 4 bases; unmatched junction nucleotides: 6. The length of the CDR3 is 14 residues.

The receptor was derived from a woman in her sixties with COVID-19, enrolled during active disease. V is TRBV11-2 and J is TRBJ2-3; TRBD1 agrees at 7 bases. The sample comprised peripheral blood. The CDR3 sequence is CASSRLQGADTQYF. As DNA, the CDR3 is TGTGCCAGCAGCCGACTGCAGGGGGCAGATACGCAGTATTTT. Full variable domain (rest looked up from reference TRBV11-2 and TRBJ2-3): EAGVAQSPRYKIIEKRQSVAFWCNPISGHATLYWYQQILGQGPKLLIQFQNNGVVDDSQLPKDRFSAERLKGVDSTLKIQPAKLEDSAVYLCASSRLQGADTQYFGPGTRLTVL.